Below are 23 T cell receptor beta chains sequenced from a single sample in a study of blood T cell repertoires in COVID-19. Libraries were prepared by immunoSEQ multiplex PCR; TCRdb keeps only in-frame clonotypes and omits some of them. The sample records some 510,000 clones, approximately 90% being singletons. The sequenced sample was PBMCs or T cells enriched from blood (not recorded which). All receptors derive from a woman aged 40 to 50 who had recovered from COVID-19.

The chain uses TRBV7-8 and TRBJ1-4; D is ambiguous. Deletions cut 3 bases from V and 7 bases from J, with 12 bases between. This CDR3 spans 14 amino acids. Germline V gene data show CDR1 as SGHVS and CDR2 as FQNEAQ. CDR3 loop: CASSFYQAGEKLFF. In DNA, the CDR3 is TGTGCCAGCAGCTTTTACCAGGCGGGTGAAAAACTGTTTTTT.

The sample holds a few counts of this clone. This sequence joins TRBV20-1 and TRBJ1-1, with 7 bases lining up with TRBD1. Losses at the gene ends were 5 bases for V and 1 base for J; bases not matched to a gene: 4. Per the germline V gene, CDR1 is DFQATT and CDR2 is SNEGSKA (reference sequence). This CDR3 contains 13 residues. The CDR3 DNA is TGCAGTGCTCGTGGGACAGCGAACACTGAAGCTTTCTTT. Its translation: CSARGTANTEAFF.

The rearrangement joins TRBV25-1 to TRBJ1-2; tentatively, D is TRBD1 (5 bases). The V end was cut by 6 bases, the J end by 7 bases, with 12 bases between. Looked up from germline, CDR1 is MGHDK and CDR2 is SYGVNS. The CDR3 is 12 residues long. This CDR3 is CASRSGGGGYTF. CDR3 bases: TGTGCCAGCAGATCCGGGGGGGGTGGCTACACCTTC.

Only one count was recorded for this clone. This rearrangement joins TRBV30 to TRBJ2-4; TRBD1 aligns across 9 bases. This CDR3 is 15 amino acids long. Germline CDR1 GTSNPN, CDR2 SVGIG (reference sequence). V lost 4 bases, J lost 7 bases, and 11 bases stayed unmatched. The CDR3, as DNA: TGTGCCTGGATCCCCCCAGACAGGGGGGGTAACATTCAGTACTTC. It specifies CAWIPPDRGGNIQYF.

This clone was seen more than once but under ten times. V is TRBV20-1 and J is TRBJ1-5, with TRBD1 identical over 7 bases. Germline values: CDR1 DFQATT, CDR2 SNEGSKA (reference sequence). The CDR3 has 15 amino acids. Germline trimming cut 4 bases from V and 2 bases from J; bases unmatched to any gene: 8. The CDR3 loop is CSAIEGAAGNQPQHF. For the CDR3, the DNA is TGCAGTGCTATTGAGGGGGCAGCGGGCAATCAGCCCCAGCATTTT.

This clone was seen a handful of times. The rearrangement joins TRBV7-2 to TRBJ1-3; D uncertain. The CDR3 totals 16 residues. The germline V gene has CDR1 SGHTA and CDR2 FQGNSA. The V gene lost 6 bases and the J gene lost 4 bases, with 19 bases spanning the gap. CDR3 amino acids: CASSHLRSAGGNTIYF. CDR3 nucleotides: TGTGCCAGCAGTCATCTAAGGTCGGCGGGAGGAAACACCATATATTTT.

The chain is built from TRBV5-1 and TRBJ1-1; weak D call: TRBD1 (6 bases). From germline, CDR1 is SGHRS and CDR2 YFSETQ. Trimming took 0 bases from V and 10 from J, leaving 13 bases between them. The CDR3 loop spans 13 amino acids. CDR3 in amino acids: CASSLAAGDPAFF. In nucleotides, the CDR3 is TGCGCCAGCAGCTTGGCCGCAGGGGACCCAGCTTTCTTT. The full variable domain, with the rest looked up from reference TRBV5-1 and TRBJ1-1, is KAGVTQTPRYLIKTRGQQVTLSCSPISGHRSVSWYQQTPGQGLQFLFEYFSETQRNKGNFPGRFSGRQFSNSRSEMNVSTLELGDSALYLCASSLAAGDPAFFGQGTRLTVV.

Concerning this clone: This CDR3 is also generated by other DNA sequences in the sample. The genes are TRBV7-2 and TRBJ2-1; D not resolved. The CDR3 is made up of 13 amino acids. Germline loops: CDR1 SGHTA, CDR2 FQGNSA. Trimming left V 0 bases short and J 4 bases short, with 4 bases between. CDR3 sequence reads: CASSLALYNEQFF. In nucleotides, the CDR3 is TGTGCCAGCAGCTTAGCCCTATACAATGAGCAGTTCTTC.

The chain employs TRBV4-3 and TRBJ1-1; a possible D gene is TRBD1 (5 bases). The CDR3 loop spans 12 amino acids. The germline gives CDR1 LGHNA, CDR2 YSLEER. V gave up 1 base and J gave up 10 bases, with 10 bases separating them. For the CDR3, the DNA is TGCGCCAGCAGCCAAGGCGAAGGGGTAGCTTTCTTT. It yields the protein CASSQGEGVAFF.

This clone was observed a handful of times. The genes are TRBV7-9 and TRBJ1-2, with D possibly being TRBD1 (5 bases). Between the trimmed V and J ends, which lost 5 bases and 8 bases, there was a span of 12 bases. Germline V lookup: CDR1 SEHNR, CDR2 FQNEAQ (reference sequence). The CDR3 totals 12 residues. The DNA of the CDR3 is TGTGCCAGCAGCATCCGATGGGGCGGCTACACCTTC. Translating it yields CASSIRWGGYTF.

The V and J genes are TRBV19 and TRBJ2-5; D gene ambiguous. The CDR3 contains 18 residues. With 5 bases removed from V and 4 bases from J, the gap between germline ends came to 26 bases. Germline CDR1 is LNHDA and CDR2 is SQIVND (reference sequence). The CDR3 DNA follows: TGTGCCAGTAGTGCGCGGTCCAGCCCATCGGCGAGGAGAGAGACCCAGTACTTC. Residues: CASSARSSPSARRETQYF.

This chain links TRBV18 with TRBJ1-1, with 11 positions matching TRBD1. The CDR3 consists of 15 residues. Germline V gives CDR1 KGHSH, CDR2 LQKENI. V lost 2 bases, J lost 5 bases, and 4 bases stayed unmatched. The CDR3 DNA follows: TGTGCCAGCTCACCAGGGACAGGGGGTTTAACTGAAGCTTTCTTT. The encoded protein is CASSPGTGGLTEAFF.

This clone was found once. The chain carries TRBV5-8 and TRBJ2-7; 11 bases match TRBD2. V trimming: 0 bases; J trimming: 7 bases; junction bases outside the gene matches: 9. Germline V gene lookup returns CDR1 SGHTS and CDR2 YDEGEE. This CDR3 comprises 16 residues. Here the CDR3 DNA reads TGTGCCAGCAGCTTGGCGACTAGCGGGGCTACGGTTGAGCAGTACTTC. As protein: CASSLATSGATVEQYF.

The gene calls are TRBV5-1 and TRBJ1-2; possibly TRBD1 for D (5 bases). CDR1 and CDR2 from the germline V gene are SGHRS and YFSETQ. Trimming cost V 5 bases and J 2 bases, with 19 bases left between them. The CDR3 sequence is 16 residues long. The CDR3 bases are TGCGCCAGCAGATCTGGACACTCACAATCGAACTATGGCTACACCTTC. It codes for CASRSGHSQSNYGYTF.

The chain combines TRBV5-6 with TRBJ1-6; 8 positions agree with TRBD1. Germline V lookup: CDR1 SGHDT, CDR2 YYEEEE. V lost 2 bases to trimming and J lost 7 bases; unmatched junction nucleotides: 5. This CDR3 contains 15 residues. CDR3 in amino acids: CASSFGTGKNSPLHF. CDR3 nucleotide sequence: TGTGCCAGCAGCTTTGGGACAGGAAAAAATTCACCCCTCCACTTT.

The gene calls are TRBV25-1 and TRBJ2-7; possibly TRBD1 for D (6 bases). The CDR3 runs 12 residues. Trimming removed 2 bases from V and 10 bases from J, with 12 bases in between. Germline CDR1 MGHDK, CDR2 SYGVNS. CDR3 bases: TGTGCCAGCAGTGAACAGGGGCGCCATCAGTACTTC. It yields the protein CASSEQGRHQYF.

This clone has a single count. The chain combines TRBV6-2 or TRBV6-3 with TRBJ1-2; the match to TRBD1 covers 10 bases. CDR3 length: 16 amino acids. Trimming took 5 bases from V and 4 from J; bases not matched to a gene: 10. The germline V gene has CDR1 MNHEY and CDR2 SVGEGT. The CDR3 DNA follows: TGTGCCAGCAGTCGGGGACAGGGGCCGGGTCTCTATGGCTACACCTTC. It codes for CASSRGQGPGLYGYTF.

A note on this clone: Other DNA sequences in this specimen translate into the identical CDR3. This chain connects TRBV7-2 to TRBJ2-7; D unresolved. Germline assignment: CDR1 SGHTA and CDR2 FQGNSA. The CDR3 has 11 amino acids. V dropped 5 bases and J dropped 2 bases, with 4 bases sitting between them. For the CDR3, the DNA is TGTGCCAGCAGCCCAGCCTACGAGCAGTACTTC. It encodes CASSPAYEQYF.

CDR3 sequence reads: CASSLVESSYEQYF. The CDR3 DNA sequence: TGCGCCAGCAGCTTGGTTGAGAGCTCCTACGAGCAGTACTTC. The chain links TRBV5-1 to TRBJ2-7; no clear D gene. This CDR3 contains 14 residues. Germline CDR1 SGHRS, CDR2 YFSETQ. V lost 0 bases and J 0 bases, leaving 7 bases between the germline ends.

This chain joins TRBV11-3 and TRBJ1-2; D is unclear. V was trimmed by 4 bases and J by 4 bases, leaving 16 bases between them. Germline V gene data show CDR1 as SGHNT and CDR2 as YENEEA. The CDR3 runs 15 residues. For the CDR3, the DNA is TGTGCCAGCAGCTCCGGTGAACCCTCGGGCTATGGCTACACCTTC. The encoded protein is CASSSGEPSGYGYTF.

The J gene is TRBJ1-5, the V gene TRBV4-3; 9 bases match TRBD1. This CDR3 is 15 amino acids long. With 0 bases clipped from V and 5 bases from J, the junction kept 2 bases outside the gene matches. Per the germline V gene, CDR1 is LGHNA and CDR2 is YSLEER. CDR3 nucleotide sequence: TGCGCCAGCAGCCAAGATGGGACAGGGTATCAGCCCCAGCATTTT. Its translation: CASSQDGTGYQPQHF.

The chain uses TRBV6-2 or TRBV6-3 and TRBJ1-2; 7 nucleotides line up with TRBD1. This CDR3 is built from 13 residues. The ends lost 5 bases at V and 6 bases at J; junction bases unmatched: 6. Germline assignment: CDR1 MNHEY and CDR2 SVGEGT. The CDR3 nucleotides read TGTGCCAGCAGTCAGGGGGTTATCAATGGCTACACCTTC. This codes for CASSQGVINGYTF.

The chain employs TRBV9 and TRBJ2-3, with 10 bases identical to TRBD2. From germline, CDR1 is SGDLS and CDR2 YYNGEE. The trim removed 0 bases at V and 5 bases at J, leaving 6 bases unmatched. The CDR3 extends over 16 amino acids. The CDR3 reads CASSVAGLAQLDTQYF. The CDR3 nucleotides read TGTGCCAGCAGCGTAGCGGGACTAGCGCAACTAGATACGCAGTATTTT.